One and the same sample provided the 11 T cell receptor beta chains below, sequenced in a study of T cells after yellow fever vaccination. Each CDR3 protein gets one entry after TCRdb re-called the 5' RACE reads with MiXCR. This sample has 500,000 to 650,000 distinct CDR3 sequences; 17% occur once, and the top ten carry 17%. This specimen consisted of PBMCs, obtained about 5 days after the first yellow fever vaccination. The receptors come from a young man who received the YFV17D yellow fever vaccine.

The V gene is TRBV19, the J gene TRBJ1-1; TRBD1 is a possible D gene (5 bases). This CDR3 has 13 residues. The germline gives CDR1 LNHDA, CDR2 SQIVND (reference sequence). Trimming pared 10 bases from V and 0 bases from J, leaving 12 bases between. The chain's CDR3 is CATGGLLNTEAFF. Written as DNA, the CDR3 is TGTGCCACCGGGGGACTATTGAACACTGAAGCTTTCTTT.

This rearrangement joins TRBV9 to TRBJ2-3; 7 bases map to TRBD2. The CDR3 covers 14 residues. Germline values: CDR1 SGDLS, CDR2 YYNGEE. The junction had 6 bases not matched to a gene; V was cut back by 3 bases and J by 5 bases. The CDR3 spells CASSASGLGDTQYF. In DNA, the CDR3 is TGTGCCAGCAGCGCTAGCGGTTTAGGAGATACGCAGTATTTT.

CDR3: CSVRFGGTEAFF. CDR3 DNA sequence: TGCAGCGTGAGGTTTGGGGGTACTGAAGCTTTCTTT. The chain employs TRBV29-1 and TRBJ1-1; D might be TRBD1 (5 bases). Trimming stripped 6 bases from V and 5 bases from J, with 13 bases between. The CDR3 contains 12 residues. Germline V gene data show CDR1 as SQVTM and CDR2 as ANQGSEA.

In this sample, this clonotype turned up once. The chain combines TRBV6-1 with TRBJ1-1, with 8 nucleotides matching TRBD1. This CDR3 comprises 12 residues. Germline V gene lookup returns CDR1 MNHNS and CDR2 SASEGT. J gave up 8 bases and V 4 bases, and 3 bases lay outside the gene matches. CDR3 sequence reads: CASSGDRPEAFF. For the CDR3, the DNA is TGTGCCAGCAGTGGGGACAGGCCCGAAGCTTTCTTT.

This clonotype was detected only a few times. The chain uses TRBV5-4 and TRBJ2-1; D might be TRBD1 or TRBD2, each matching 5 bases. V dropped 5 bases and J dropped 0 bases, with 12 bases sitting between them. Germline V lookup: CDR1 SGHNT, CDR2 YYREEE (reference sequence). The CDR3 is made up of 15 amino acids. The CDR3 bases are TGTGCCAGCAGTGGACCGGGGCTCTCCTACAATGAGCAGTTCTTC. Amino acid sequence: CASSGPGLSYNEQFF.

This clonotype came up a few times. The rearrangement links TRBV7-6 to TRBJ2-3; D is unresolved. The CDR3 is made up of 13 amino acids. V shed 1 base and J shed 6 bases, with 8 bases lying between them. Per the germline V gene, CDR1 is SGHVS and CDR2 is FNYEAQ. The CDR3: CASSLGVEDTQYF. Written as DNA, the CDR3 is TGTGCCAGCAGCTTAGGCGTCGAGGATACGCAGTATTTT.

This clonotype was counted ten times or more. This rearrangement joins TRBV20-1 to TRBJ2-3; 10 bases align to TRBD2. CDR1 is DFQATT, CDR2 SNEGSKA, per germline (reference sequence). V was pared by 5 bases and J by 6 bases, with 2 bases of the junction left unmatched. The length of the CDR3 is 12 residues. CDR3 coding DNA: TGCAGTGCTCCGGGACTAGCGGATACGCAGTATTTT. This sequence encodes CSAPGLADTQYF.

The gene calls are TRBV7-3 and TRBJ2-1; D not certain. V lost 2 bases to trimming and J lost 7 bases, with 15 bases between them. The CDR3 spans 15 residues. From germline, CDR1 is SGHTA and CDR2 FQGTGA. Here the CDR3 reads CASSLGVSRTNEQFF. The CDR3 DNA follows: TGTGCCAGCAGCTTAGGGGTCAGTCGCACGAATGAGCAGTTCTTC.

This clonotype has a handful of counts. This chain connects TRBV5-1 to TRBJ2-1; no clear D gene. The CDR3 is 16 residues long. With 0 bases removed from V and 0 bases from J, the gap between germline ends came to 10 bases. CDR1 is SGHRS, CDR2 YFSETQ, per germline. CDR3 nucleotides: TGCGCCAGCAGCTTGGAAGGGATGAGCTCCTACAATGAGCAGTTCTTC. Its translation: CASSLEGMSSYNEQFF.

The rearrangement links TRBV12-3 or TRBV12-4 to TRBJ2-6; tentative D call: TRBD2 (6 bases). The CDR3 is 16 amino acids. The V end lost 7 bases, the J end lost 2 bases, and 15 bases lay between the germline ends. CDR3 amino acids: CASTPGGSTGANVLTF. The CDR3 nucleotides are TGTGCCAGCACCCCTGGAGGGTCTACTGGGGCCAACGTCCTGACTTTC.

The sample holds a few counts of this clonotype. As DNA, the CDR3 is TGTGCCAGCAGCTTAGACCGCGGCCGCGAGCAGTACGTC. Translating gives CASSLDRGREQYV. The chain has TRBV7-2 and TRBJ2-7; unclear D gene. The CDR3 consists of 13 residues. CDR1 SGHTA and CDR2 FQGNSA come from the germline V gene. V lost 1 base to trimming and J lost 6 bases, with 10 bases between them.